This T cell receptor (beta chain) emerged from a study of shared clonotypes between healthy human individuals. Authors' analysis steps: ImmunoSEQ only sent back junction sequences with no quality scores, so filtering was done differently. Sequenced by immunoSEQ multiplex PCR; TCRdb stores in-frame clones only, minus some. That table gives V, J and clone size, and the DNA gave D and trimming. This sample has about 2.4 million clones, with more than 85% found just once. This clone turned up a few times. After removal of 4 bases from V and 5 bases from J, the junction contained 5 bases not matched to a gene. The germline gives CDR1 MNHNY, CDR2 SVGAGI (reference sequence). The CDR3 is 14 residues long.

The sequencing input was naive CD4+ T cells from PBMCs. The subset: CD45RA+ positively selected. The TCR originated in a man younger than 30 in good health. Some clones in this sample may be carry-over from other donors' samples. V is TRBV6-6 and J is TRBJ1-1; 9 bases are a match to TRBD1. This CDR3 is CASSSTGGKTEAFF. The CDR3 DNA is TGTGCCAGCAGTTCGACAGGGGGTAAGACTGAAGCTTTCTTT.